The 4 T cell receptor beta chains given below trace back to one sample, sequenced in a study of T cell responses to AZD1222 COVID-19 vaccine. The method was immunoSEQ multiplex PCR; TCRdb's version includes in-frame clones alone and lacks a portion of them. The sample contains 68,000 or so clones, about four fifths of which appear only once. Here the sequenced sample was peripheral blood, taken on day 0 of AZD1222 vaccination. The receptors originated from an adult in good health.

The chain carries TRBV6-2 or TRBV6-3 and TRBJ1-1; the match to TRBD1 covers 7 bases. This CDR3 region has 14 residues. Germline V gene lookup returns CDR1 MNHEY and CDR2 SVGEGT. With V trimmed by 4 bases and J by 4 bases, 6 bases remained unmatched. The CDR3 spells CASSSTGVRTEAFF. In DNA form, the CDR3 reads TGTGCCAGCAGTTCCACAGGGGTTCGCACTGAAGCTTTCTTT.

The chain has TRBV11-2 and TRBJ1-2, with D uncertain. This CDR3 region has 13 residues. From germline, CDR1 is SGHAT and CDR2 FQNNGV. V was trimmed by 1 base and J by 7 bases, leaving 10 bases between them. CDR3 in amino acids: CASSLVGSGGYTF. The CDR3 DNA is TGTGCCAGCAGCTTAGTCGGTTCAGGTGGCTACACCTTC.

The chain employs TRBV5-1 and TRBJ1-1; no definite D call. The ends were cut back, 1 base at V and 2 bases at J, with 9 bases in the middle. Germline-derived CDR1 and CDR2 are SGHRS and YFSETQ. This CDR3 is 14 amino acids long. The CDR3 reads CASSLSGFNTEAFF. DNA of the CDR3: TGCGCCAGCAGCTTGTCCGGGTTTAACACTGAAGCTTTCTTT.

On this clone itself: Compared with germline, one end of the junction differs, possibly owing to a read error. This chain uses TRBV3-1 (or the pseudogene TRBV3-2) with TRBJ1-2; D ambiguous. CDR1 is LGHDT and CDR2 is YNNKEL in the germline V gene (reference sequence). The CDR3 totals 16 residues. CDR3 protein: CASSQDWVGRRYGHTF. In DNA form, the CDR3 reads TGTGCCAGCAGCCAAGATTGGGTGGGCAGGAGGTATGGCCACACCTTC.